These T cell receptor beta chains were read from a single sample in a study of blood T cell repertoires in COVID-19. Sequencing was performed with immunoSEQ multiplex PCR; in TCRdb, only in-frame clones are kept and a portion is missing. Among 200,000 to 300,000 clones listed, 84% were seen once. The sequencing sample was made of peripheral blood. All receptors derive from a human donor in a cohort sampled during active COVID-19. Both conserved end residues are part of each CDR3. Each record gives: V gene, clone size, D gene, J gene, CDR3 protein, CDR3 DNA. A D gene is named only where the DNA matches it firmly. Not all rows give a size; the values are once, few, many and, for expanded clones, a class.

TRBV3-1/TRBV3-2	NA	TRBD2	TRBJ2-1	CASSRRAGGVDEQFF	TGTGCCAGCAGCCGCAGGGCGGGGGGGGTCGATGAGCAGTTCTTC
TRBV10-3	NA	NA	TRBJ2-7	CAISEEGLPLQQYF	TGTGCCATCAGTGAGGAAGGACTCCCTCTACAGCAGTACTTC
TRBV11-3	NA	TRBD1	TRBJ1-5	CASSCPRDRVYQPQHF	TGTGCCAGCAGCTGTCCCCGGGACAGGGTGTATCAGCCCCAGCATTTT
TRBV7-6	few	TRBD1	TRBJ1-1	CASSPGQGAVDTEAFF	TGTGCCAGCAGCCCCGGACAGGGGGCTGTTGACACTGAAGCTTTCTTT
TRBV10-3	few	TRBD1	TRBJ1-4	CAISEGTGVEKLFF	TGTGCCATCAGTGAAGGGACAGGGGTCGAAAAACTGTTTTTT
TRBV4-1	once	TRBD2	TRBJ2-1	CASSQELAGISYNEQFF	TGCGCCAGCAGCCAAGAGTTAGCGGGAATCTCCTACAATGAGCAGTTCTTC
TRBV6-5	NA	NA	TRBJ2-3	CASSYSESTDTQYF	TGTGCCAGCAGTTACTCGGAGAGCACAGATACGCAGTATTTT
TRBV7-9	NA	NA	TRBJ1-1	CASSFRGGQNTEAFF	TGTGCCAGCAGCTTTCGCGGCGGTCAGAACACTGAAGCTTTCTTT
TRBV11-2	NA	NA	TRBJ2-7	CASSLEAQGWREQYF	TGTGCCAGCAGCTTAGAGGCTCAGGGATGGCGCGAGCAGTACTTC
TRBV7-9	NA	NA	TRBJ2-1	CASSIPAGPNEQFF	TGTGCCAGCAGCATACCAGCGGGCCCCAATGAGCAGTTCTTC
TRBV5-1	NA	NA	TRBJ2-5	CASSFGQGFETQYF	TGCGCCAGCAGCTTTGGCCAGGGTTTTGAGACCCAGTACTTC
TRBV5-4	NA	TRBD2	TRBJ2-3	CASSSPGTSVTDTQYF	TGTGCCAGCAGCTCCCCCGGGACTAGCGTCACAGATACGCAGTATTTT
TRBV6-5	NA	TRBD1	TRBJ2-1	CASSYETGAYNEQFF	TGTGCCAGCAGTTACGAGACAGGGGCCTACAATGAGCAGTTCTTC
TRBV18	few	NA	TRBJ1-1	CASSRPGGTEAFF	TGTGCCAGCTCCCGCCCCGGGGGCACTGAAGCTTTCTTT
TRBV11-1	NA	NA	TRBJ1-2	CASSLVQGGGYGYTF	TGTGCCAGCAGCTTAGTTCAGGGAGGCGGATATGGCTACACCTTC
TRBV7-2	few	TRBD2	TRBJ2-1	CASSLGRGFGYNEQFF	TGTGCCAGCAGCTTAGGGCGGGGGTTCGGCTACAATGAGCAGTTCTTC
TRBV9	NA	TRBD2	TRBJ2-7	CASSSGYTYEQYF	TGTGCCAGTTCTAGCGGATATACCTACGAGCAGTACTTC
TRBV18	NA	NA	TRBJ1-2	CASSPPSGGIGYGYTF	TGTGCCAGCTCACCACCGTCGGGGGGTATAGGCTATGGCTACACCTTC
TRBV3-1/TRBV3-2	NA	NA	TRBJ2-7	CASSQGTAWAFYEQYF	TGTGCCAGCAGCCAAGGGACTGCCTGGGCCTTCTACGAGCAGTACTTC
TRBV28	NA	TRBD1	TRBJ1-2	CASRPYTGGKGYTF	TGTGCCAGCAGACCATATACAGGGGGCAAGGGCTACACCTTC
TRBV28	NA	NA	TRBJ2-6	CASTSPSGANVLTF	TGTGCCAGCACCTCTCCCTCTGGGGCCAACGTCCTGACTTTC
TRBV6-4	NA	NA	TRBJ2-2	CASSQTGETGELFF	TGTGCCAGCAGTCAAACGGGAGAAACCGGGGAGCTGTTTTTT
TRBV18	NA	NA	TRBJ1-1	CASSPRRGNTEAFF	TGTGCCAGCTCACCACGACGGGGAAACACTGAAGCTTTCTTT
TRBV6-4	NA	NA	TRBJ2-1	CASSVDSSEYNEQFF	TGTGCCAGCAGTGTTGATTCTAGCGAGTACAATGAGCAGTTCTTC
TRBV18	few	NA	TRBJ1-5	CASSPGYSNQPQHF	TGTGCCAGCTCACCCGGGTATAGCAATCAGCCCCAGCATTTT
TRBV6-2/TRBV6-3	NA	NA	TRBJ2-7	CASSYQGYEQYF	TGTGCCAGCAGTTATCAGGGCTACGAGCAGTACTTC
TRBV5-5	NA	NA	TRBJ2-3	CASSRERFQSTDTQYF	TGTGCCAGCAGCAGGGAGCGGTTTCAAAGCACAGATACGCAGTATTTT